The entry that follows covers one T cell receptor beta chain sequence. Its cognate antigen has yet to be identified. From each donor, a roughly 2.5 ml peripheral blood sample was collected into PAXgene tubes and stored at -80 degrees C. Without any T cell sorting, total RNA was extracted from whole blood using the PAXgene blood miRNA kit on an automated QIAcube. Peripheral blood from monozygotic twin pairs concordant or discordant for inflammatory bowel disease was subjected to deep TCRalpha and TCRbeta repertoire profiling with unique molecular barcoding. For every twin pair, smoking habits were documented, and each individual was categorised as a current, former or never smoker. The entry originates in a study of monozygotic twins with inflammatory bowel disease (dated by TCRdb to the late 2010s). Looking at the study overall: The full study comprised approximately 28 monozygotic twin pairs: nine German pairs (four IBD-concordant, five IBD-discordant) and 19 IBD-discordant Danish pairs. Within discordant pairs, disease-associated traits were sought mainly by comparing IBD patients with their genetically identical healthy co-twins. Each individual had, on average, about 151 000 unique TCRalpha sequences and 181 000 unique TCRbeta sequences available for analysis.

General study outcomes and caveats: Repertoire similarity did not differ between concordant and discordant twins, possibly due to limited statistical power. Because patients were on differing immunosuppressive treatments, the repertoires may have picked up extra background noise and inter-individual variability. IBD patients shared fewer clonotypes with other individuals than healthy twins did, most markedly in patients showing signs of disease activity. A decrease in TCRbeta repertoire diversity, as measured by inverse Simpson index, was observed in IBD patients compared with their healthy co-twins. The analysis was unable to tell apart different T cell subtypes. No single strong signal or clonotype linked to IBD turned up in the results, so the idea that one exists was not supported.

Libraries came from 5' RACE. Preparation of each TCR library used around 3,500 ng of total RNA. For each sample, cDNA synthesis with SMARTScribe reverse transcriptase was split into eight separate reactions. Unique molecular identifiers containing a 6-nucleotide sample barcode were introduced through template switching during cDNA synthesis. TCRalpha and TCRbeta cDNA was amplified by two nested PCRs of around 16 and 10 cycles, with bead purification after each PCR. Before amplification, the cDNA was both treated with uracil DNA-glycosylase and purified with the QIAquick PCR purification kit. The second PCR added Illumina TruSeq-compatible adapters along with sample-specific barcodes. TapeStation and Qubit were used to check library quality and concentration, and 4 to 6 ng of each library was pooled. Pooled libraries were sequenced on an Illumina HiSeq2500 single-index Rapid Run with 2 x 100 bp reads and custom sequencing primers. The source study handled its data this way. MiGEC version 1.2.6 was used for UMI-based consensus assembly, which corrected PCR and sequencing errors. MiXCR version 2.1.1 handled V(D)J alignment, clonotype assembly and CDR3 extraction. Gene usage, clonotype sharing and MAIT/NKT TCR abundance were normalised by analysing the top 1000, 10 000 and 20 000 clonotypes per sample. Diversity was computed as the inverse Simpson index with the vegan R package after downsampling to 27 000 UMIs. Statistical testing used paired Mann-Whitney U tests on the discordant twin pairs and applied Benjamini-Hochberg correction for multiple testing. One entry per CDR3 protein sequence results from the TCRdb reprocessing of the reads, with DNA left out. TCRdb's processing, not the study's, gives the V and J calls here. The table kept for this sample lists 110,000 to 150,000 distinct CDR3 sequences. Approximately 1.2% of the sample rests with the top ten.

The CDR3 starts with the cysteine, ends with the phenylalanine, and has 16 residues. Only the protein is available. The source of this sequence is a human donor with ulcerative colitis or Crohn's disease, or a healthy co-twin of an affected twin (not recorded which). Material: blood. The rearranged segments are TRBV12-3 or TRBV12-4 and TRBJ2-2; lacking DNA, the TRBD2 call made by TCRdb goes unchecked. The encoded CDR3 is CASSLLPSGSTGELFF.